The 28 T cell receptor beta chains presented below share a single source sample, sequenced in a study of blood T cell repertoires in COVID-19. The protocol was immunoSEQ multiplex PCR, while the TCRdb copy is restricted to in-frame clones and leaves out a portion. The sample records around 150,000 clones, just under 90% being singletons. Sequencing was carried out using peripheral blood. The receptors were sampled from a woman between 40 and 55 years old with acute or convalescent COVID-19.

The J gene is TRBJ1-6, the V gene TRBV7-6; tentative D call: TRBD1 (6 bases). V was clipped by 5 bases and J by 4 bases, with 18 bases between them. This CDR3 contains 17 residues. CDR1 SGHVS and CDR2 FNYEAQ come from the germline V gene. The CDR3 DNA reads as TGTGCCAGCAGCCGCACCAACAGGGAGCCATATAATTCACCCCTCCACTTT. It translates to CASSRTNREPYNSPLHF.

This chain joins TRBV5-4 and TRBJ2-2, with D possibly being TRBD1 (5 bases). The V end was cut by 0 bases, the J end by 2 bases, with 8 bases between. CDR1 and CDR2 from the germline V gene are SGHNT and YYREEE (reference sequence). There are 15 residues in the CDR3. CDR3 amino acids: CASSLGQINTGELFF. The CDR3 bases are TGTGCCAGCAGCTTGGGACAGATTAACACCGGGGAGCTGTTTTTT.

J is TRBJ2-1 and V is TRBV24-1; TRBD2 matches at 14 bases. The CDR3 sequence is 18 residues long. Germline lookup yields CDR1 KGHDR and CDR2 SFDVKD. Trimming removed 6 bases from V and 7 bases from J; junction bases left unmatched: 13. Here the CDR3 DNA reads TGTGCCACCAGTATAGGACTAGCGGGGGGAGCAAGACCGAATGAGCAGTTCTTC. Amino acids: CATSIGLAGGARPNEQFF.

The V call is TRBV5-1, the J call TRBJ2-7; the match to TRBD1 covers 10 bases. Trimming at V came to 4 bases and at J to 4 bases, leaving 8 bases not matched to a gene. Germline CDR1 SGHRS, CDR2 YFSETQ. This CDR3 is built from 15 residues. The CDR3 DNA is TGCGCCAGCAGCAATGACCGGGACAGGGGTTACGAGCAGTACTTC. This codes for CASSNDRDRGYEQYF.

CDR3: CASSGQGYNSPLHF. CDR3 coding DNA: TGTGCCAGCAGCGGACAGGGGTATAATTCACCCCTCCACTTT. J is TRBJ1-6 and V is TRBV9, with 8 bases aligning to TRBD1. Germline lookup yields CDR1 SGDLS and CDR2 YYNGEE. Unmatched junction bases numbered 0, after V lost 3 bases and J lost 4 bases. This CDR3 comprises 14 residues. Looking up the rest from reference TRBV9 and TRBJ1-6 gives the full variable domain: DSGVTQTPKHLITATGQRVTLRCSPRSGDLSVYWYQQSLDQGLQFLIQYYNGEERAKGNILERFSAQQFPDLHSELNLSSLELGDSALYFCASSGQGYNSPLHFGNGTRLTVT.

This clone was seen more than once but under ten times. The chain employs TRBV7-2 and TRBJ1-1, with D maybe TRBD1 (6 bases). Trimming cost V 4 bases and J 4 bases, with 19 bases left between them. The length of the CDR3 is 16 residues. CDR1 and CDR2 from the germline V gene are SGHTA and FQGNSA. As DNA, the CDR3 is TGTGCCAGCAGCTCTAGGGCGGGACTACAGGGCACTGAAGCTTTCTTT. It is translated as CASSSRAGLQGTEAFF.

The gene calls are TRBV19 and TRBJ1-6; maybe TRBD1 (6 bases). Trimming took off 6 bases at V and 10 bases at J, with 16 bases between the two ends. This CDR3 contains 14 residues. The germline gives CDR1 LNHDA, CDR2 SQIVND (reference sequence). CDR3 DNA: TGTGCCAGTAGGTTTACAGGGATCAAATCACCCCTCCACTTT. Translation gives CASRFTGIKSPLHF.

V and J are TRBV15 and TRBJ1-2; tentative D call: TRBD1 (5 bases). Trimming removed 0 bases from V and 5 bases from J, with 16 bases in between. Germline assignment: CDR1 LNHNV and CDR2 YYDKDF (reference sequence). This CDR3 is built from 16 residues. CDR3 sequence reads: CATSRDFGGLGYGYTF. The DNA of the CDR3 is TGTGCCACCAGCAGAGATTTTGGGGGACTCGGTTATGGCTACACCTTC.

The V and J genes are TRBV2 and TRBJ1-6, with 7 bases aligning to TRBD1. The CDR3 length is 13 residues. The V gene's germline CDR1 is SNHLY and CDR2 FYNNEI. Trimming removed 10 bases from V and 8 bases from J; junction bases left unmatched: 8. The CDR3 is CATAGQGDSPLHF. CDR3 coding DNA: TGTGCCACCGCGGGCCAGGGGGATTCACCCCTCCACTTT.

The chain has TRBV9 and TRBJ2-5; possibly TRBD2 for D (5 bases). V lost 0 bases, J lost 1 base, and 10 bases lay in between. Per germline, CDR1 SGDLS and CDR2 YYNGEE. This CDR3 is built from 15 residues. Written as DNA, the CDR3 is TGTGCCAGCAGCGTAGAGGGTAGCGTCCAAGAGACCCAGTACTTC. Its translation: CASSVEGSVQETQYF.

The rearrangement uses TRBV29-1 and TRBJ2-7; a possible D gene is TRBD1 (7 bases). The V gene's germline CDR1 is SQVTM and CDR2 ANQGSEA. The CDR3 is made up of 13 amino acids. Between the trimmed V and J ends, which lost 8 bases and 0 bases, there was a span of 14 bases. CDR3 bases: TGCAGCTTCCAGGGGGGCCCCTCCTACGAGCAGTACTTC. Translating it yields CSFQGGPSYEQYF.

The chain joins TRBV3-1 (or the pseudogene TRBV3-2) to TRBJ2-5; TRBD1 might be the D (7 bases). Germline CDR1 and CDR2: LGHDT and YNNKEL (reference sequence). This CDR3 has 13 residues. Deletions cut 9 bases from V and 4 bases from J, with 15 bases between. CDR3 bases: TGTGCCAGGGGTGGCAGGGGGGCAGAGACCCAGTACTTC. This sequence encodes CARGGRGAETQYF.

The chain links TRBV21-1 to TRBJ2-7; TRBD2, as called in the table, went unchecked against the DNA. TRBV21-1 is an annotated pseudogene. The CDR3 has 16 residues. The CDR3 loop reads CASNQIGGLGAYEQYF. CDR3 DNA sequence: TGTGCCAGCAACCAGATTGGCGGGCTAGGTGCCTACGAGCAGTACTTC.

The rearrangement joins TRBV7-3 to TRBJ2-1, with D possibly being TRBD1 (6 bases). The CDR3 runs 15 residues. The V and J ends lost 6 bases and 2 bases respectively, with 14 bases between them. Germline assignment: CDR1 SGHTA and CDR2 FQGTGA. This CDR3 is CASRRDEGAYNEQFF. CDR3 DNA: TGTGCCAGCAGGCGAGACGAGGGGGCCTACAATGAGCAGTTCTTC.

The rearrangement joins TRBV6-5 to TRBJ1-2; D possibly corresponds to TRBD1 (6 bases). The CDR3 extends over 13 amino acids. Trimming cost V 5 bases and J 4 bases, with 11 bases left between them. CDR1 is MNHEY, CDR2 SVGAGI, per germline. The CDR3 spells CASSIRTVYGYTF. DNA of the CDR3: TGTGCCAGCAGTATCCGGACAGTCTATGGCTACACCTTC.

The chain employs TRBV18 and TRBJ1-5; 10 bases are a match to TRBD1. This CDR3 has 16 amino acids. Germline V gives CDR1 KGHSH, CDR2 LQKENI. V gave up 4 bases and J gave up 2 bases; unmatched junction bases: 5. CDR3 sequence reads: CASSLGQGNGNQPQHF. The DNA of the CDR3 is TGTGCCAGCTCACTGGGACAGGGGAATGGCAATCAGCCCCAGCATTTT.

The chain carries TRBV28 and TRBJ1-5; D is perhaps TRBD1 (6 bases). The CDR3 length is 16 residues. V lost 5 bases to trimming and J lost 1 base, with 15 bases between them. The germline CDR1 and CDR2 sequences are MDHEN and SYDVKM. This CDR3 is CASSHIRGKSNQPQHF. In DNA, the CDR3 is TGTGCCAGCAGTCATATCAGGGGAAAGAGCAATCAGCCCCAGCATTTT.

This clone was counted once. This chain connects TRBV27 to TRBJ1-1, with TRBD1 identical over 9 bases. J was trimmed by 6 bases and V by 6 bases; bases with no gene match: 11. The CDR3 is 15 amino acids. Germline V gene sequence: CDR1 MNHEY, CDR2 SMNVEV (reference sequence). As DNA, the CDR3 is TGTGCCAGCAGCTACGGGACAGGGATACGTTCTGAAGCTTTCTTT. Protein sequence: CASSYGTGIRSEAFF.

The genes are TRBV6-2 or TRBV6-3 and TRBJ2-5; 12 bases agree with TRBD2. CDR3 size: 18 residues. V lost 6 bases, J lost 2 bases, and 13 bases stayed unmatched. Germline V lookup: CDR1 MNHEY, CDR2 SVGEGT. The CDR3 spells CASSSRIRTSGTQETQYF. The CDR3 DNA reads as TGTGCCAGCAGCTCAAGGATTCGGACTAGCGGGACTCAAGAGACCCAGTACTTC.

This chain uses TRBV2 with TRBJ2-5; 9 positions agree with TRBD1. This CDR3 has 15 amino acids. CDR1 and CDR2 from the germline V gene are SNHLY and FYNNEI. The V gene end was trimmed by 7 bases and the J gene end by 4 bases; junction bases not matched to a gene: 10. The DNA for the CDR3 is TGTGCCAGCACGCCGGGACAGGGACCTCGAGAGACCCAGTACTTC. Residues: CASTPGQGPRETQYF.

The chain uses TRBV9 and TRBJ2-1; 11 bases are shared with TRBD2. The J segment lost 0 bases and the V segment lost 7 bases, leaving 9 bases of the junction unmatched. In germline, CDR1 is SGDLS, CDR2 YYNGEE. The CDR3 length is 17 residues. The DNA of the CDR3 is TGTGCCAGCGGGTCTAGCGGGAGGCTAAGCTCCTACAATGAGCAGTTCTTC. Amino acids: CASGSSGRLSSYNEQFF.

The DNA of the CDR3 is TGCGCCAGCAGCCAAGATCTCCGACAGGCAGCTAACTATGGCTACACCTTC. Protein product: CASSQDLRQAANYGYTF. The V call is TRBV4-3, the J call TRBJ1-2, with a tentative D call TRBD1 (6 bases). With 0 bases removed from V and 0 bases from J, the gap between germline ends came to 14 bases. The germline V gene encodes CDR1 LGHNA and CDR2 YSLEER. The CDR3 is made up of 17 amino acids.

The gene calls are TRBV25-1 and TRBJ1-1, with D unclear. The CDR3 totals 14 residues. V lost 3 bases to trimming and J lost 6 bases, with 14 bases between them. Germline assignment: CDR1 MGHDK and CDR2 SYGVNS. This CDR3 is CASSDSGLDPEAFF. As DNA, the CDR3 is TGTGCCAGCAGTGACTCCGGCCTAGATCCTGAAGCTTTCTTT.

The chain recombines TRBV7-2 with TRBJ2-7; the D gene is possibly TRBD2 (6 bases). Trimming left V 1 base short and J 11 bases short, with 12 bases between. This CDR3 comprises 12 residues. Germline V gives CDR1 SGHTA, CDR2 FQGNSA. This CDR3 is CASSLGAGGKYF. DNA for the CDR3: TGTGCCAGCAGCTTAGGAGCGGGCGGGAAGTACTTC. The full variable domain, in which reference TRBV7-2 and TRBJ2-7 provide the parts outside the CDR3, is GAGVSQSPSNKVTEKGKDVELRCDPISGHTALYWYRQSLGQGLEFLIYFQGNSAPDKSGLPSDRFSAERTGGSVSTLTIQRTQQEDSAVYLCASSLGAGGKYFGPGTRLTVT.

The rearrangement uses TRBV27 and TRBJ2-7, with D possibly matching TRBD1 (6 bases). Germline CDR1 and CDR2: MNHEY and SMNVEV (reference sequence). The CDR3 is 18 residues long. Between the trimmed V and J ends, which lost 3 bases and 6 bases, there was a span of 27 bases. The CDR3 nucleotides are TGTGCCAGCAGTTTCTCTGCCGGACAGCCCGGCAAAGCTTCCGAGCAGTACTTC. Its protein is CASSFSAGQPGKASEQYF.

This chain uses TRBV4-1 with TRBJ1-2, with TRBD1 matching over 7 bases. The germline V gene encodes CDR1 MGHRA and CDR2 YSYEKL. The CDR3 runs 15 residues. V was clipped by 6 bases and J by 5 bases; unmatched bases: 12. The DNA for the CDR3 is TGCGCCAGCAGTATCAACACAGGGGCTGGGTATGGCTACACCTTC. The encoded protein is CASSINTGAGYGYTF.

This clone occurred once. The genes are TRBV28 and TRBJ2-7, with D possibly TRBD1 on 6 matching bases. The length of the CDR3 is 14 residues. V lost 6 bases and J lost 2, with 14 bases in between. Germline values: CDR1 MDHEN, CDR2 SYDVKM. CDR3 DNA: TGTGCCAGCAGCAGCCGGGGACAAACCTACGAGCAGTACTTC. Translation gives CASSSRGQTYEQYF. Full variable domain (remainder filled in from reference TRBV28 and TRBJ2-7): DVKVTQSSRYLVKRTGEKVFLECVQDMDHENMFWYRQDPGLGLRLIYFSYDVKMKEKGDIPEGYSVSREKKERFSLILESASTNQTSMYLCASSSRGQTYEQYFGPGTRLTVT.

The chain employs TRBV7-9 and TRBJ2-2, with TRBD1 identical over 7 bases. V lost 4 bases to trimming and J lost 7 bases; unmatched junction nucleotides: 3. The CDR3 has 13 amino acids. Germline V gene data show CDR1 as SEHNR and CDR2 as FQNEAQ (reference sequence). For the CDR3, the DNA is TGTGCCAGCAGCTCCTACAGGGGCGGGGAGCTGTTTTTT. Translating gives CASSSYRGGELFF.